Following are 18 T cell receptor beta chains from one sample sequenced in a study of shared clonotypes between healthy human individuals. Profiled with immunoSEQ multiplex PCR; TCRdb holds only in-frame clones, not every one. The sample has roughly 2.5 million clones; more than 80% are singletons. The specimen was naive CD4+ T cells sorted from blood. Documented subset: CD45RA+ positively selected. The receptors were gathered from a man between 18 and 35 years old in good health.

This chain links TRBV7-3 with TRBJ2-1; TRBD1 matches at 7 bases. V was clipped by 5 bases and J by 3 bases; unmatched bases: 7. The CDR3 consists of 15 residues. CDR1 and CDR2 from the germline V gene are SGHTA and FQGTGA. Here the CDR3 DNA reads TGTGCCAGCAGCACAGGACAGGTCGGCTACAATGAGCAGTTCTTC. This codes for CASSTGQVGYNEQFF.

The rearrangement joins TRBV5-4 to TRBJ2-1, with D perhaps matching TRBD1 (6 bases). Germline V gives CDR1 SGHNT, CDR2 YYREEE (reference sequence). CDR3 size: 14 residues. V lost 3 bases to trimming and J lost 1 base, with 8 bases between them. CDR3 amino acids: CASSSGQSYNEQFF. The CDR3 DNA reads as TGTGCCAGCAGCTCTGGACAGTCCTACAATGAGCAGTTCTTC.

V and J are TRBV7-9 and TRBJ1-5; 7 bases map to TRBD1. With 4 bases clipped from V and 2 bases from J, the junction kept 8 bases outside the gene matches. Germline CDR1 and CDR2: SEHNR and FQNEAQ (reference sequence). The CDR3 loop spans 16 amino acids. CDR3 nucleotide sequence: TGTGCCAGCAGCTATAACAGGGGAGAAGGCAATCAGCCCCAGCATTTT. This translates into CASSYNRGEGNQPQHF.

The rearrangement uses TRBV5-1 and TRBJ2-5; TRBD1 is a possible D gene (6 bases). Trimming left V 2 bases short and J 4 bases short, with 15 bases between. CDR3 length equals 15 residues. Germline CDR1 reads SGHRS; CDR2 reads YFSETQ. CDR3 nucleotide sequence: TGCGCCAGCAGCTTTACAACAGGGTTACCAGAGACCCAGTACTTC. It yields the protein CASSFTTGLPETQYF.

This rearrangement joins TRBV28 to TRBJ1-2, with 7 bases lining up with TRBD1. The CDR3 is 19 amino acids. Trimming removed 5 bases from V and 2 bases from J; junction bases left unmatched: 20. The germline CDR1 and CDR2 sequences are MDHEN and SYDVKM. CDR3 coding DNA: TGTGCCAGCAGTCTAGAAGAACGGCGTCCGGGACAGAGAAACTATGGCTACACCTTC. Protein sequence: CASSLEERRPGQRNYGYTF.

The chain combines TRBV7-2 with TRBJ1-4; D unresolved. CDR1 and CDR2 (germline): SGHTA, FQGNSA. The CDR3 runs 13 residues. V lost 3 bases and J lost 8, with 10 bases in between. DNA of the CDR3: TGTGCCAGCAGCTTTGGGGTGGAGGAAAAACTGTTTTTT. It encodes CASSFGVEEKLFF.

This chain connects TRBV6-1 to TRBJ1-6; no firm D call. Deletions cut 4 bases from V and 8 bases from J, with 9 bases between. This CDR3 is 13 amino acids long. Germline CDR1 and CDR2: MNHNS and SASEGT. The chain's CDR3 is CASSAVNDSPLHF. CDR3 in DNA: TGTGCCAGCAGTGCGGTCAACGATTCACCCCTCCACTTT.

In regard to this clone: A clone one base away is much larger, so this may be a read error. This specimen includes other DNA sequences encoding the same CDR3. The chain combines TRBV6-5 with TRBJ2-7; D gene unclear. The CDR3 runs to 11 residues. The germline gives CDR1 MNHEY, CDR2 SVGAGI. V was pared by 4 bases and J by 0 bases, with 1 base between. Here the CDR3 DNA reads TGTGCCAGCAGTTTCTCCTACGAGCAGTACTTC. It translates to CASSFSYEQYF.

This chain joins TRBV2 and TRBJ2-3; D might be TRBD1 (5 bases). Looked up from germline, CDR1 is SNHLY and CDR2 is FYNNEI. Trimming took off 4 bases at V and 1 base at J, with 12 bases between the two ends. The CDR3 sequence is 15 residues long. In nucleotides, the CDR3 is TGTGCCAGCAGTGGTGGGGCAGGAGGCACAGATACGCAGTATTTT. Amino acid sequence: CASSGGAGGTDTQYF.

J is TRBJ2-3 and V is TRBV5-1; the D is unclear. The V end was cut by 4 bases, the J end by 4 bases, with 13 bases between. The CDR3 extends over 14 amino acids. Germline V gives CDR1 SGHRS, CDR2 YFSETQ. The CDR3: CASSPGFQADTQYF. DNA of the CDR3: TGCGCCAGCAGCCCCGGATTCCAGGCAGATACGCAGTATTTT.

V usage is TRBV2 and J usage is TRBJ2-5; possibly TRBD1 for D (5 bases). The CDR3 contains 14 residues. CDR1 SNHLY and CDR2 FYNNEI come from the germline V gene. Deletions cut 3 bases from V and 2 bases from J, with 10 bases between. The DNA of the CDR3 is TGTGCCAGCAGTGACAGGGTTAGGCAAGAGACCCAGTACTTC. Protein: CASSDRVRQETQYF.

The rearrangement uses TRBV19 and TRBJ1-2, with D possibly matching TRBD1 (6 bases). Germline CDR1 and CDR2: LNHDA and SQIVND (reference sequence). Trimming pared 0 bases from V and 8 bases from J, leaving 13 bases between. The CDR3 runs to 14 residues. The CDR3 DNA reads TGTGCCAGTAGTATAGATACAGGGTCGGGAGGCTACACCTTC. Protein: CASSIDTGSGGYTF.

A word on this clone: Other DNA sequences in the sample encode the same CDR3. The chain uses TRBV18 and TRBJ2-7; 11 positions agree with TRBD2. V lost 3 bases and J lost 2; bases outside the gene matches: 3. The CDR3 has 15 amino acids. CDR1 and CDR2 from the germline V gene are KGHSH and LQKENI. CDR3 in DNA: TGTGCCAGCTCACCTGGGACTAGCGGAACCTACGAGCAGTACTTC. Translation gives CASSPGTSGTYEQYF.

The V and J genes are TRBV19 and TRBJ1-6; D is possibly TRBD1 (6 bases). Germline V CDR1 and CDR2: LNHDA, SQIVND (reference sequence). CDR3 length: 16 residues. Trimming left V 8 bases short and J 10 bases short, with 24 bases between. The CDR3 bases are TGTGCCAGTCGGCGAGCCACAGGGAATTCGCCGTCACCCCTCCACTTT. Protein product: CASRRATGNSPSPLHF.

The chain recombines TRBV28 with TRBJ1-5, with D tentatively TRBD1 (5 bases). Trimming left V 4 bases short and J 6 bases short, with 13 bases between. This CDR3 is built from 14 residues. Germline V CDR1 and CDR2: MDHEN, SYDVKM. The CDR3 loop reads CASSSPGTGQPQHF. CDR3 in DNA: TGTGCCAGCAGTTCCCCGGGGACGGGTCAGCCCCAGCATTTT.

V and J are TRBV18 and TRBJ1-2; 7 nucleotides line up with TRBD1. The CDR3 loop spans 15 amino acids. Germline CDR1 and CDR2: KGHSH and LQKENI. J was trimmed by 6 bases and V by 3 bases; bases with no gene match: 10. The CDR3 loop is CASSPGTDHTHGYTF. In nucleotides, the CDR3 is TGTGCCAGCTCACCGGGGACAGATCACACCCATGGCTACACCTTC. The entire variable domain, with the rest obtained from reference TRBV18 and TRBJ1-2, is as follows: NAGVMQNPRHLVRRRGQEARLRCSPMKGHSHVYWYRQLPEEGLKFMVYLQKENIIDESGMPKERFSAEFPKEGPSILRIQQVVRGDSAAYFCASSPGTDHTHGYTFGSGTRLTVV.

The CDR3 protein is CASSSRDSGKLFF. The CDR3 nucleotides read TGTGCCAGCAGCTCAAGGGACTCCGGAAAACTGTTTTTT. This chain connects TRBV6-5 to TRBJ1-4, with D perhaps matching TRBD1 (5 bases). V was shortened by 6 bases and J by 10 bases, with 15 bases between the two germline ends. Germline lookup yields CDR1 MNHEY and CDR2 SVGAGI. The CDR3 sequence is 13 residues long.

V gene TRBV10-1 combines with J gene TRBJ2-3, with unresolved D. V was trimmed by 6 bases and J by 5 bases, leaving 15 bases between them. This CDR3 is built from 14 residues. Germline V gene sequence: CDR1 WNHNN, CDR2 SYGVQD (reference sequence). As DNA, the CDR3 is TGCGCCAGCAGCCAAGATACTGCACTAGATACGCAGTATTTT. Translating gives CASSQDTALDTQYF.